These 22 T cell receptor beta chains were sequenced from one sample in a study of blood T cell repertoires in COVID-19. Generated by immunoSEQ multiplex PCR, the TCRdb table keeps only in-frame clones and is missing some. The sample yields tens of thousands of clones, around 81% seen once. The sequencing sample was made of peripheral blood. These receptors were taken from a man in his 70s with active COVID-19.

This rearrangement joins TRBV5-5 to TRBJ1-1; possibly TRBD1 for D (5 bases). V was shortened by 0 bases and J by 5 bases, with 11 bases between the two germline ends. The CDR3 extends over 14 amino acids. Germline V gene sequence: CDR1 SGHKS, CDR2 YYEKEE (reference sequence). CDR3 sequence: CASSLESGLTEAFF. In DNA, the CDR3 is TGTGCCAGCAGCTTGGAATCAGGGTTAACTGAAGCTTTCTTT.

The CDR3 bases are TGTGCCAGCAGCGCGGGACAGGGTGCGAACACTGAAGCTTTCTTT. Translating gives CASSAGQGANTEAFF. V gene TRBV5-8 combines with J gene TRBJ1-1, with 9 bases aligning to TRBD1. The CDR3 is 15 residues long. Trimming cost V 4 bases and J 1 base; bases outside gene matches: 5. Germline V gives CDR1 SGHTS, CDR2 YDEGEE.

The genes are TRBV5-4 and TRBJ2-7; TRBD1 aligns across 10 bases. The CDR3 sequence is 17 residues long. Germline assignment: CDR1 SGHNT and CDR2 YYREEE (reference sequence). Trimming took 0 bases from V and 2 from J; bases not matched to a gene: 8. The CDR3 spells CASSLVFGTGVPYEQYF. CDR3 sequence (DNA): TGTGCCAGCAGCTTGGTTTTCGGGACAGGGGTCCCCTACGAGCAGTACTTC.

The V call is TRBV5-1, the J call TRBJ1-2; 7 bases agree with TRBD1. In germline, CDR1 is SGHRS, CDR2 YFSETQ. V dropped 1 base and J dropped 5; count of bases not matched to a gene: 5. This CDR3 region has 14 residues. This CDR3 is CASSLLGGAYGYTF. DNA of the CDR3: TGCGCCAGCAGCTTGTTAGGGGGCGCATATGGCTACACCTTC. Variable domain in full (rest from reference TRBV5-1 and TRBJ1-2): KAGVTQTPRYLIKTRGQQVTLSCSPISGHRSVSWYQQTPGQGLQFLFEYFSETQRNKGNFPGRFSGRQFSNSRSEMNVSTLELGDSALYLCASSLLGGAYGYTFGSGTRLTVV.

The chain carries TRBV27 and TRBJ1-6; the match to TRBD1 covers 9 bases. This CDR3 has 15 residues. CDR1 is MNHEY and CDR2 is SMNVEV in the germline V gene (reference sequence). V shed 4 bases, J shed 9 bases, and the junction held 7 bases outside the gene matches. CDR3 coding DNA: TGTGCCAGCAGTTCCGGGACAGGGTTAGGTTCACCCCTCCACTTT. As protein: CASSSGTGLGSPLHF.

This chain links TRBV6-5 with TRBJ1-1; D is perhaps TRBD1 (5 bases). Trimming removed 0 bases from V and 1 base from J, with 12 bases in between. CDR3 length: 16 residues. Germline lookup yields CDR1 MNHEY and CDR2 SVGAGI. CDR3 amino acids: CASSYSIGGKNTEAFF. The CDR3 DNA reads as TGTGCCAGCAGTTACTCGATTGGGGGGAAGAACACTGAAGCTTTCTTT.

The chain has TRBV25-1 and TRBJ1-1, with 12 positions matching TRBD1. The trim removed 8 bases at V and 6 bases at J, leaving 4 bases unmatched. Germline assignment: CDR1 MGHDK and CDR2 SYGVNS. This CDR3 contains 13 residues. CDR3 protein: CASGTGGRAEAFF. DNA for the CDR3: TGTGCCAGCGGGACAGGGGGCCGGGCTGAAGCTTTCTTT.

The V gene is TRBV11-2, the J gene TRBJ2-5, with 7 bases identical to TRBD2. V lost 2 bases to trimming and J lost 5 bases; unmatched junction nucleotides: 11. The CDR3 contains 16 residues. In germline, CDR1 is SGHAT, CDR2 FQNNGV. The CDR3 DNA is TGTGCCAGCAGCTTAATGGGGAGGGTACAACATGAGACCCAGTACTTC. Residues: CASSLMGRVQHETQYF. Looking up the rest from reference TRBV11-2 and TRBJ2-5 gives the full variable domain: EAGVAQSPRYKIIEKRQSVAFWCNPISGHATLYWYQQILGQGPKLLIQFQNNGVVDDSQLPKDRFSAERLKGVDSTLKIQPAKLEDSAVYLCASSLMGRVQHETQYFGPGTRLLVL.

This chain uses TRBV4-1 with TRBJ1-1; 7 positions agree with TRBD1. Germline loops: CDR1 MGHRA, CDR2 YSYEKL. Losses at the gene ends were 5 bases for V and 1 base for J; bases not matched to a gene: 4. The CDR3 loop spans 14 amino acids. The CDR3 DNA is TGCGCCAGCAGCAACGACAGGGCGAACACTGAAGCTTTCTTT. Encoded protein: CASSNDRANTEAFF.

The chain carries TRBV7-8 and TRBJ1-5; TRBD1 agrees at 7 bases. V lost 5 bases to trimming and J lost 7 bases; unmatched junction nucleotides: 5. Germline V gene lookup returns CDR1 SGHVS and CDR2 FQNEAQ. The length of the CDR3 is 13 residues. The CDR3 reads CASSIDRAQPQHF. The CDR3 region has the DNA TGTGCCAGCAGCATCGACAGGGCCCAGCCCCAGCATTTT. Combining the CDR3 with reference TRBV7-8 and TRBJ1-5 gives the whole variable domain GAGVSQSPRYKVAKRGQDVALRCDPISGHVSLFWYQQALGQGPEFLTYFQNEAQLDKSGLPSDRFFAERPEGSVSTLKIQRTQQEDSAVYLCASSIDRAQPQHFGDGTRLSIL.

J is TRBJ1-1 and V is TRBV6-5; D not resolved. Per germline, CDR1 MNHEY and CDR2 SVGAGI. Trimming pared 8 bases from V and 1 base from J, leaving 11 bases between. CDR3 length: 13 residues. The CDR3 reads CASGATSNTEAFF. The CDR3 coding sequence is TGTGCCAGCGGAGCCACTTCGAACACTGAAGCTTTCTTT.

This chain joins TRBV6-2 or TRBV6-3 and TRBJ2-1; D gene ambiguous. V was shortened by 4 bases and J by 6 bases, with 7 bases between the two germline ends. The length of the CDR3 is 12 residues. CDR1 MNHEY and CDR2 SVGEGT come from the germline V gene. For the CDR3, the DNA is TGTGCCAGCAGTTTCCTAAGCAATGAGCAGTTCTTC. This sequence encodes CASSFLSNEQFF.

The CDR3 DNA follows: TGCAGCGCAGCCCTGAGGGCCTACGAGCAGTACTTC. Amino acids: CSAALRAYEQYF. This chain links TRBV29-1 with TRBJ2-7; tentatively, D is TRBD2 (5 bases). Germline-derived CDR1 and CDR2 are SQVTM and ANQGSEA. With 7 bases removed from V and 2 bases from J, the gap between germline ends came to 12 bases. The CDR3 extends over 12 amino acids.

The chain uses TRBV5-6 and TRBJ1-1, with 10 bases that match TRBD1. Germline CDR1 reads SGHDT; CDR2 reads YYEEEE. This CDR3 region has 13 residues. J lost 11 bases, V lost 0 bases, and 4 bases had no gene match. The CDR3 sequence is CASSLGTGGEAFF. For the CDR3, the DNA is TGTGCCAGCAGCTTGGGGACAGGGGGGGAGGCTTTCTTT. The complete variable domain, with remaining parts taken from reference TRBV5-6 and TRBJ1-1, reads DAGVTQSPTHLIKTRGQQVTLRCSPKSGHDTVSWYQQALGQGPQFIFQYYEEEERQRGNFPDRFSGHQFPNYSSELNVNALLLGDSALYLCASSLGTGGEAFFGQGTRLTVV.

This sequence joins TRBV14 and TRBJ2-1, with 9 bases aligning to TRBD1. V lost 4 bases to trimming and J lost 4 bases; unmatched junction nucleotides: 2. The CDR3 spans 14 residues. Germline loops: CDR1 SGHDN, CDR2 FVKESK. CDR3: CASSPGQGYNEQFF. The CDR3 DNA reads TGTGCCAGCAGCCCCGGACAGGGGTACAATGAGCAGTTCTTC.

The J gene is TRBJ1-5, the V gene TRBV7-2; the D gene is possibly TRBD1 (5 bases). CDR1 is SGHTA and CDR2 is FQGNSA in the germline V gene. Trimming pared 5 bases from V and 2 bases from J, leaving 7 bases between. The CDR3 sequence is 13 residues long. CDR3 residues: CASSRQRNQPQHF. In DNA form, the CDR3 reads TGTGCCAGCAGCCGACAGCGCAATCAGCCCCAGCATTTT.

This clone was recorded once. The chain joins TRBV28 to TRBJ1-2; a weak D match, TRBD1 (5 bases). Trimming shortened V by 7 bases and J by 7 bases, and 13 bases separated the two germline ends. Per germline, CDR1 MDHEN and CDR2 SYDVKM. The CDR3 spans 12 residues. The CDR3 loop reads CASTTGVSGYTF. The CDR3 DNA reads as TGTGCCAGCACCACGGGGGTGTCTGGCTACACCTTC.

This chain uses TRBV2 with TRBJ2-2; maybe TRBD1 (5 bases). Trimming left V 1 base short and J 4 bases short, with 10 bases between. Looked up from germline, CDR1 is SNHLY and CDR2 is FYNNEI. The CDR3 is 15 residues long. For the CDR3, the DNA is TGTGCCAGCAGTGAAGAGGCAGGGTTCACCGGGGAGCTGTTTTTT. Its translation is CASSEEAGFTGELFF.

The genes are TRBV1 and TRBJ2-7; TRBD1 reflects the table's D call only, with no check against the DNA. TRBV1 has pseudogene status. The CDR3 sequence is 14 residues long. Here the CDR3 DNA reads TGCACCAGCAGCCAAGATAGGGGTTTGGACGAGCAGTACTTC. Amino acid sequence: CTSSQDRGLDEQYF.

This clone was picked up a small number of times. V usage is TRBV21-1 and J usage is TRBJ2-2; the listed D gene, TRBD2, was not tested against the DNA. TRBV21-1 counts as a pseudogene. The CDR3 length is 17 residues. In DNA, the CDR3 is TGTGCCAGCAGCAACATAAGACTAGCGGGGGGGCCCGGGGAGCTGTTTTTT. Residues: CASSNIRLAGGPGELFF.

The chain joins TRBV5-6 to TRBJ2-5; the D gene is possibly TRBD2 (6 bases). V was pared by 5 bases and J by 4 bases, with 15 bases between. In germline, CDR1 is SGHDT, CDR2 YYEEEE. This CDR3 region has 14 residues. CDR3 residues: CASSSGLLVETQYF. The CDR3 DNA sequence: TGTGCCAGCAGTTCCGGACTATTAGTAGAGACCCAGTACTTC.

The CDR3 coding sequence is TGCGCCAGCAGCCAAGTGGCCAGGGGAGACGAGCAGTACTTC. Protein: CASSQVARGDEQYF. The chain carries TRBV4-1 and TRBJ2-7, with D possibly being TRBD1 (6 bases). The V end was cut by 1 base, the J end by 5 bases, with 12 bases between. Germline V gives CDR1 MGHRA, CDR2 YSYEKL. This CDR3 region has 14 residues.